Following are 21 T cell receptor beta chains from one sample sequenced in a study of T-cell memory formation after mild COVID-19. Via MiXCR, TCRdb re-called the 5' RACE reads, giving one row per CDR3 protein. The sample lists some 300,000 distinct CDR3 sequences; around a fifth were seen once. The sample taken for sequencing was PBMCs or a T cell subset sorted from them (not recorded which). These TCRs come from a man between 18 and 35 years old who had mild COVID-19 (a few samples of this study predate the infection). Cell type and time point are not known.

For this clonotype: This clone may be a read error of a much larger clone one base away. This sequence joins TRBV11-3 and TRBJ2-7, with D tentatively TRBD2 (5 bases). The V end lost 5 bases, the J end lost 13 bases, and 18 bases lay between the germline ends. Germline lookup yields CDR1 SGHNT and CDR2 YENEEA. This CDR3 comprises 12 residues. In DNA, the CDR3 is TGTGCCAGCAGCCCCTACGGAGGCGAGTTATACTTC. Its protein is CASSPYGGELYF.

The rearrangement links TRBV11-2 to TRBJ2-2, with D perhaps TRBD1 or TRBD2 (5 bases each). The CDR3 sequence is 17 residues long. Trimming pared 3 bases from V and 1 base from J, leaving 15 bases between. CDR1 SGHAT and CDR2 FQNNGV come from the germline V gene. The CDR3 is CASSFFVEGQNTGELFF. CDR3 DNA: TGTGCCAGCAGCTTCTTCGTTGAGGGGCAGAACACCGGGGAGCTGTTTTTT.

The V and J genes are TRBV7-8 and TRBJ2-7; D call uncertain. Germline V gene data show CDR1 as SGHVS and CDR2 as FQNEAQ. The length of the CDR3 is 14 residues. Trimming cost V 0 bases and J 5 bases, with 11 bases left between them. The DNA for the CDR3 is TGTGCCAGCAGCTTAGCGGTTTGGGGTAACGAGCAGTACGTC. Translated: CASSLAVWGNEQYV.

The table lists this clonotype with a few counts. The rearrangement joins TRBV28 to TRBJ2-1, with TRBD1 matching over 9 bases. The CDR3 covers 17 residues. Germline V lookup: CDR1 MDHEN, CDR2 SYDVKM. V was pared by 6 bases and J by 0 bases, with 9 bases of the junction left unmatched. The CDR3 DNA reads TGTGCCAGCAGGCCCGGGACAGGGTCCAGCTCCTACAATGAGCAGTTCTTC. Protein product: CASRPGTGSSSYNEQFF.

Comment on this clonotype: One junction end disagrees with the germline gene, perhaps due to a read error. The genes are TRBV4-3 and TRBJ1-2; D gene uncertain. The CDR3 runs 11 residues. Germline CDR1 LGHNA, CDR2 YSLEER. The CDR3: CASSQDGQLIF. In DNA form, the CDR3 reads TGCGCCAGCAGCCAAGATGGGCAGTTAATCTTC.

The chain links TRBV11-1 to TRBJ2-1; 7 bases line up with TRBD1. The V and J ends lost 4 bases and 3 bases, in that order; junction bases with no gene match: 6. Germline values: CDR1 SGHAT, CDR2 FQDESV (reference sequence). This CDR3 has 15 residues. The CDR3: CASSYFGTVYNEQFF. The CDR3 bases are TGTGCCAGCAGCTATTTCGGGACAGTCTACAATGAGCAGTTCTTC.

This clonotype was seen more than once but under ten times. The rearrangement uses TRBV20-1 and TRBJ2-7; 9 bases are a match to TRBD2. CDR1 DFQATT and CDR2 SNEGSKA come from the germline V gene (reference sequence). J lost 4 bases, V lost 3 bases, and 1 base had no gene match. CDR3 length equals 12 residues. CDR3 DNA: TGCAGTGCTAGGACTAGCGGATACGAGCAGTACGTC. Amino acids: CSARTSGYEQYV.

The CDR3 here is CASSLGVGGAYEQYF. CDR3 nucleotides: TGTGCCAGCAGCTTAGGAGTCGGGGGGGCCTACGAGCAGTACTTC. The chain combines TRBV7-2 with TRBJ2-7; 8 nucleotides line up with TRBD2. Losses at the gene ends were 1 base for V and 2 bases for J; bases not matched to a gene: 4. This CDR3 has 15 residues. Looked up from germline, CDR1 is SGHTA and CDR2 is FQGNSA.

This clonotype was found a few times. The V gene is TRBV5-1, the J gene TRBJ1-4; perhaps TRBD1 as D (5 bases). The CDR3 runs 14 residues. The germline CDR1 and CDR2 sequences are SGHRS and YFSETQ. The V and J ends lost 4 bases and 2 bases respectively, with 9 bases between them. The CDR3 reads CASSPDSTNEKLFF. The DNA of the CDR3 is TGCGCCAGCAGCCCCGACAGTACTAATGAAAAACTGTTTTTT.

This clonotype was seen a few times. The V gene is TRBV28, the J gene TRBJ1-1, with TRBD1 as a possible D gene (5 bases). The germline CDR1 and CDR2 sequences are MDHEN and SYDVKM. Deletions cut 6 bases from V and 0 bases from J, with 11 bases between. The CDR3 covers 14 residues. The CDR3 protein is CASSTGTVNTEAFF. CDR3 DNA sequence: TGTGCCAGCAGCACCGGGACGGTGAACACTGAAGCTTTCTTT.

V usage is TRBV19 and J usage is TRBJ1-4; D remains unclear. This CDR3 comprises 14 residues. The germline CDR1 and CDR2 sequences are LNHDA and SQIVND (reference sequence). V was cut by 5 bases and J by 5 bases, with 12 bases left in between. This CDR3 is CASSATDGNEKLFF. CDR3 bases: TGTGCCAGTAGTGCCACCGACGGGAATGAAAAACTGTTTTTT.

This clonotype was counted a few times. The V call is TRBV9, the J call TRBJ2-1; D may correspond to TRBD1 or TRBD2 (6 bases each). Looked up from germline, CDR1 is SGDLS and CDR2 is YYNGEE. Between the trimmed V and J ends, which lost 4 bases and 1 base, there was a span of 21 bases. The CDR3 has 18 amino acids. The CDR3 bases are TGTGCCAGCAGCCCCCGAGGGGGGACACGAGATTCCTACAATGAGCAGTTCTTC. It translates to CASSPRGGTRDSYNEQFF.

The genes are TRBV25-1 and TRBJ2-5; perhaps TRBD1 as D (5 bases). Deletions cut 2 bases from V and 5 bases from J, with 15 bases between. The CDR3 loop spans 15 amino acids. CDR1 and CDR2 from the germline V gene are MGHDK and SYGVNS. The CDR3 DNA reads as TGTGCCAGCAGTGAAATGGGCCAGGGTCGCGAGACCCAGTACTTC. Its translation: CASSEMGQGRETQYF. Based on the CDR3 plus reference TRBV25-1 and TRBJ2-5, the full variable domain is EADIYQTPRYLVIGTGKKITLECSQTMGHDKMYWYQQDPGMELHLIHYSYGVNSTEKGDLSSESTVSRIRTEHFPLTLESARPSHTSQYLCASSEMGQGRETQYFGPGTRLLVL.

The rearrangement links TRBV7-9 to TRBJ2-5; 8 nucleotides align to TRBD1. Germline V gene sequence: CDR1 SEHNR, CDR2 FQNEAQ (reference sequence). J was trimmed by 3 bases and V by 5 bases; bases with no gene match: 5. This CDR3 comprises 14 residues. CDR3 nucleotides: TGTGCCAGCAGCCCTGGACAGGGAAAAGAGACCCAGTACTTC. It codes for CASSPGQGKETQYF. Full variable domain (outside the CDR3, taken from reference TRBV7-9 and TRBJ2-5): DTGVSQNPRHKITKRGQNVTFRCDPISEHNRLYWYRQTLGQGPEFLTYFQNEAQLEKSRLLSDRFSAERPKGSFSTLEIQRTEQGDSAMYLCASSPGQGKETQYFGPGTRLLVL.

The rearrangement joins TRBV6-5 to TRBJ1-2, with D possibly being TRBD1 (6 bases). Germline V gene lookup returns CDR1 MNHEY and CDR2 SVGAGI. The CDR3 consists of 12 residues. V lost 5 bases and J 8 bases, leaving 12 bases between the germline ends. The CDR3 coding sequence is TGTGCCAGCAGTCAGGGGCTTTGGGGCTACACCTTC. Its translation: CASSQGLWGYTF.

The chain recombines TRBV12-3 or TRBV12-4 with TRBJ1-2; D gene unclear. With 5 bases removed from V and 6 bases from J, the gap between germline ends came to 16 bases. There are 14 residues in the CDR3. The CDR3 is CASSPGPPGDGYTF. For the CDR3, the DNA is TGTGCCAGCAGTCCCGGACCTCCCGGGGATGGCTACACCTTC.

The sample holds many counts of this clonotype. The chain employs TRBV12-3 or TRBV12-4 and TRBJ2-2; D remains unclear. The CDR3 totals 11 residues. Trimming removed 6 bases at V and 5 bases at J, with 4 bases between. The CDR3 is CASRRTGELFF. CDR3 bases: TGTGCCAGCAGGCGGACCGGGGAGCTGTTTTTT.

V gene TRBV6-2 or TRBV6-3 combines with J gene TRBJ2-2; D may be TRBD2 (5 bases). Germline values: CDR1 MNHEY, CDR2 SVGEGT. This CDR3 has 14 amino acids. V lost 5 bases and J 7 bases, leaving 14 bases between the germline ends. This CDR3 reads CASSGGPTGGELFF. CDR3 nucleotides: TGTGCCAGCAGTGGCGGGCCGACGGGCGGGGAGCTGTTTTTT.

In this sample, this clonotype turned up a few times. The V gene is TRBV4-3, the J gene TRBJ2-5; no clear D gene. CDR3 length: 14 residues. The ends were cut back, 0 bases at V and 3 bases at J, with 8 bases in the middle. The germline V gene encodes CDR1 LGHNA and CDR2 YSLEER. In DNA, the CDR3 is TGCGCCAGCAGCCAAGATCAGAACAAAGAGACCCAGTACTTC. It is translated as CASSQDQNKETQYF.

The chain links TRBV7-8 to TRBJ2-7; D is undetermined. The CDR3 extends over 15 amino acids. V dropped 5 bases and J dropped 6 bases, with 20 bases sitting between them. Germline lookup yields CDR1 SGHVS and CDR2 FQNEAQ. CDR3 bases: TGTGCCAGCAGCCCCGGACGAGGTGTTATGGGCGAGCAGTACGTC. Translated, it gives CASSPGRGVMGEQYV.

There are a few counts of this clonotype. The chain joins TRBV5-6 to TRBJ2-3; D uncertain. Germline loops: CDR1 SGHDT, CDR2 YYEEEE. V shed 4 bases and J shed 4 bases, with 22 bases lying between them. CDR3 length: 17 amino acids. CDR3 coding DNA: TGTGCCAGCAGCCGCACCACCCGAACTCGTCGGGCAGATACGCAGTATTTT. Translation: CASSRTTRTRRADTQYF.